The source of this T cell receptor (beta chain) is a study of tumor and adjacent non-tumor tissue in lung cancer. Germline assignment: CDR1 SGHRS and CDR2 YFSETQ. This CDR3 contains 14 residues. Concerning this clonotype itself: Its antigen remains unknown. A junction boundary mismatches the germline segment, possibly from a read error.

Study results and caveats: Shorter survival was associated with higher TCR diversity in tumors.

TCRbeta libraries were built with three rounds of nested PCR, modified from ARM-PCR. From the multiplex PCR reads, TCRdb called clonotypes with MiXCR, one entry per CDR3 protein. This sample has about 48,000 distinct CDR3 sequences, with under 75% found just once. This sample's RNA came from whole unsorted tissue. The normal lung tissue was taken more than 3 cm from the tumor edge. The V call is TRBV5-1, the J call TRBJ2-1, with D maybe TRBD2 (5 bases). The TCR was taken from a woman between 65 and 79 years old with non-small cell lung cancer. Sequencing was carried out using distant non-tumor lung tissue. The CDR3, as DNA: TGCGCCAGGAGCTTAGCGAGACACTACAATGAGCAGTTCTTC. Amino acids: CARSLARHYNEQFF.